Listed below are T cell receptor beta chains from one sample, sequenced in a study of T cells in Graves' hyperthyroidism and ophthalmopathy. TCRdb analysed the multiplex PCR reads with MiXCR anew, one entry per CDR3 protein. The sample carries about 560,000 distinct CDR3 sequences, approximately 44% recorded once. The sequencing sample was made of peripheral blood or thyroid tissue (not recorded which). The receptor source for this set is a woman in her late teens or twenties with Graves' hyperthyroidism. The CDR3 runs from the conserved cysteine through the conserved F or W. Fields, in order: V gene, J gene, CDR3 protein.

v_call: TRBV20-1; j_call: TRBJ2-5; cdr3_aa: CSARLAGGLGETQYF
v_call: TRBV7-2; j_call: TRBJ1-1; cdr3_aa: CASSRREAMSTEAFF
v_call: TRBV6-5; j_call: TRBJ1-5; cdr3_aa: CASSYSQGRGQPQHF
v_call: TRBV12-3/TRBV12-4; j_call: TRBJ2-5; cdr3_aa: CASSSRDPETQYF
v_call: TRBV29-1; j_call: TRBJ1-2; cdr3_aa: CSVVQGAHGYTF
v_call: TRBV2; j_call: TRBJ1-5; cdr3_aa: CASRDDRAGNQPQHF
v_call: TRBV25-1; j_call: TRBJ1-2; cdr3_aa: CARGTGRNYGYTF
v_call: TRBV10-3; j_call: TRBJ2-5; cdr3_aa: CASSLVPGKETQYF
v_call: TRBV6-1; j_call: TRBJ1-2; cdr3_aa: CASSQDPGSYGYTF
v_call: TRBV7-9; j_call: TRBJ1-5; cdr3_aa: CASSPDRWQPQHF
v_call: TRBV19; j_call: TRBJ1-5; cdr3_aa: CASRGLLVQPQHF